These T cell receptor beta chains were read from a single sample in a study of CDR3 diversity in severe acne. MiXCR, applied by TCRdb to the PCR reads, yields one record per CDR3 protein. The sample lists 65,000 to 95,000 distinct CDR3 sequences, 51% occurring once. Sequencing input: blood. Receptor source: a male donor in good health, without acne. Each CDR3 is given with its conserved first and last residue. Some rows mark clone size as missing; the rest say once, few, many or name a class of expanded clone.

j_call	v_call	clone_size	cdr3_aa
TRBJ1-5	TRBV15	many	CATSRDGDSDQPQHF
TRBJ1-4	TRBV6-5	few	CASTSDSFFNEKLFF
TRBJ1-2	TRBV13	-	CASEGRGSNYGYTF
TRBJ2-1	TRBV9	-	CASSVAGLYNEQFF
TRBJ1-1	TRBV7-2	-	CASNLHFEALF
TRBJ2-5	TRBV19	-	CASSTLAGGQETQYF
TRBJ2-3	TRBV20-1	-	CSARVGARDTQYF
TRBJ1-2	TRBV6-1	-	CASREAGGLGHTF
TRBJ2-7	TRBV19	-	CASSIGVKRYSVYEQYF
TRBJ2-5	TRBV7-9	few	CASSLSVTGGEAWGTQYF
TRBJ2-3	TRBV7-9	-	CASSLPGTSAGTDTQYF
TRBJ1-2	TRBV7-3	many	CASSKDSSHGYTF
TRBJ1-2	TRBV7-3	-	CASSKDRTVGGYTF
TRBJ2-7	TRBV10-3	once	CAISASAEGYEQYF
TRBJ2-7	TRBV12-3/TRBV12-4	many	CASSSKRLAGGPREQYF
TRBJ1-1	TRBV19	-	CASRRTGVSRTEAFF
TRBJ1-2	TRBV28	-	CASRIPSGANYGYTF
TRBJ1-1	TRBV3-1	-	CASSQEPTTGGAFF
TRBJ2-7	TRBV6-1	many	CASRVRPGQGYEQYF
TRBJ1-1	TRBV2	many	CASSEGQTPNTEAFF
TRBJ2-5	TRBV5-5	-	CASSTTPETQYF
TRBJ1-2	TRBV2	few	CASSDQGSYGYTF
TRBJ2-7	TRBV15	-	CATSRDRLAGGPYEQYF
TRBJ2-5	TRBV5-4	-	CASSSLSGDAQETQYF
TRBJ2-5	TRBV11-2	-	CASSQDAVDGRETQYF
TRBJ2-7	TRBV5-1	few	CASSEPTGFRQPQQYF
TRBJ2-6	TRBV4-1	-	CASSQATGANVLTF
TRBJ2-5	TRBV6-5	once	CASSRGREETQYF
TRBJ1-1	TRBV29-1	-	CSVEYGTGAFF
TRBJ1-4	TRBV9	-	CASGESSYNEQFFGPGTEKLFF
TRBJ2-7	TRBV30	few	CAWTDSYEQYF
TRBJ2-7	TRBV7-6	many	CASSPHRGYEQYF
TRBJ1-1	TRBV20-1	-	CSAGGSGTVNTEAFF
TRBJ1-1	TRBV10-3	many	CAISGQGMNTEAFF
TRBJ1-2	TRBV12-3/TRBV12-4	-	CASSFQGVYGYTF
TRBJ2-3	TRBV24-1	-	CATSEPQGAFGNTQYF
TRBJ2-3	TRBV29-1	-	CSGLDSNTDMQYF
TRBJ2-3	TRBV25-1	-	CASSARGQDNTDTQYF
TRBJ1-1	TRBV2	-	CASRDNLRGNTEAFF
TRBJ2-5	TRBV7-9	-	CASSLGGTETQYF
TRBJ1-2	TRBV10-3	once	CAISEDFRTGTNYGYTF
TRBJ1-1	TRBV3-1	-	CASSQGGGGSTEAFF
TRBJ1-2	TRBV20-1	-	CSARQRTGAGYTF
TRBJ1-2	TRBV5-8	many	CASSLAGQGSYGYTF
TRBJ2-3	TRBV5-5	-	CASSFLATTDTQYF